Sequencing of this TCR beta chain was carried out in a study of PD-L1 blockade in urothelial cancer. V was pared by 4 bases and J by 0 bases, with 7 bases of the junction left unmatched. In germline, CDR1 is SGHTS, CDR2 YDEGEE. The CDR3 loop spans 16 amino acids. The method was immunoSEQ multiplex PCR; TCRdb's version includes in-frame clones alone and lacks a portion of them. The table shows 35,000 to 45,000 clones, with 90% occurring only once. The input for sequencing was PBMCs, taken around atezolizumab (anti-PD-L1) treatment. This clonotype was sampled from a man between 65 and 85 years old with urothelial cancer. The chain recombines TRBV5-8 with TRBJ2-4; 7 nucleotides align to TRBD1. This CDR3 is CASSPTGPLAKNIQYF. The CDR3 bases are TGTGCCAGCAGCCCGACAGGGCCTCTAGCCAAAAACATTCAGTACTTC.